A selection of T cell receptor beta chains follows, all from one sample in a study of CD8+ T cells in alopecia areata. Using immunoSEQ multiplex PCR, the repertoire was profiled, and TCRdb retains in-frame clones only, with some absent. In the table there are 200,000 or so clones, about three fifths of which are singletons. Material: CD4+ T cells sorted from blood, obtained at week 24, from a patient treated with tofacitinib. The receptors were sampled from a human donor with alopecia areata. The CDR3 runs from the conserved cysteine through the conserved F or W. The order of the fields is V gene, D gene, clone size, J gene, CDR3 DNA, CDR3 protein. D genes are given only for firm matches. Size values are once, few and many counts, or a class for expanded clones, and some rows have none.

TRBV19	.	.	TRBJ1-1	TGTGCCAGTAGTGACGCTGGGGAGGGAACTGAAGCTTTCTTT	CASSDAGEGTEAFF
TRBV5-1	TRBD2	few	TRBJ2-3	TGCGCCAGCAGCTTGGTGGGACTAGCGGGGGCGGACACAGATACGCAGTATTTT	CASSLVGLAGADTDTQYF
TRBV5-4	TRBD1	few	TRBJ2-5	TGTGCCAGCAGCGACCGTCGGACAGGGGCTGAGACCCAGTACTTC	CASSDRRTGAETQYF
TRBV6-5	.	.	TRBJ1-1	TGTGCCAGCAGTTACGGGGGGACGGCGACTGAAGCTTTCTTT	CASSYGGTATEAFF
TRBV19	.	few	TRBJ1-5	TGTGCCAGTACGAAACAGGGCGTTCAGCCCCAGCATTTT	CASTKQGVQPQHF
TRBV15	.	once	TRBJ1-4	TGTGCCACCAGCAGAGACAGGATGGGTGAAAAACTGTTTTTT	CATSRDRMGEKLFF
TRBV18	.	.	TRBJ2-5	TGTGCCAGCTCACCACCGTCGCAGGCGAGGAGAGAGACCCAGTACTTC	CASSPPSQARRETQYF
TRBV5-1	.	.	TRBJ1-2	TGCGCCAGCGGAAAGGGGATCGGATATGGCTACACCTTC	CASGKGIGYGYTF
TRBV15	.	.	TRBJ1-5	TGTGCCACCAGCGCAATACTACAGATTGATCAGCCCCAGCATTTT	CATSAILQIDQPQHF
TRBV11-2	TRBD1	once	TRBJ2-7	TGTGCCAGCAGCCCTATATCCCGACAGGGGGCCTACGAGCAGTACTTC	CASSPISRQGAYEQYF
TRBV11-3	.	few	TRBJ2-5	TGTGCCAGCAGCAAAGACAGGGCGGGGGCCCAGTACTTC	CASSKDRAGAQYF
TRBV7-2	TRBD2	.	TRBJ2-1	TGTGCCAGCAGCTTAGTAGCCAGCGGGGGCAATGAGCAGTTCTTC	CASSLVASGGNEQFF
TRBV29-1	.	.	TRBJ2-7	TGCAGCGTTGAAGTCACACAGGGCGGCTACGAGCAGTACTTC	CSVEVTQGGYEQYF
TRBV18	TRBD1	few	TRBJ2-5	TGTGCCAGCTCGCCCCAGGGGACAGTCCAAGAGACCCAGTACTTC	CASSPQGTVQETQYF
TRBV5-1	.	.	TRBJ2-7	TGCGCCAGCAGCTTGGATGGGACCGACTACGAGCAGTACTTC	CASSLDGTDYEQYF
TRBV18	.	.	TRBJ1-5	TGTGCCAGCTCACCACCCGGTGGAAATCAGCCCCAGCATTTT	CASSPPGGNQPQHF
TRBV29-1	.	.	TRBJ1-2	TGCAGCGCAAGGACAGACCCCTATGGCTACACCTTC	CSARTDPYGYTF
TRBV5-6	.	.	TRBJ1-4	TGTGCCAGCCATCGGCGAGGGACACATATTAATGAACAACTGTTTTTT	CASHRRGTHINEQLFF
TRBV5-1	.	.	TRBJ2-3	TGCGCCAGCAGCTTGGCCTACGGTGGAACAGATACGCAGTATTTT	CASSLAYGGTDTQYF
TRBV4-1	TRBD2	.	TRBJ2-1	TGCGCCAGCAGCCGGGGCGGGGGTGCCCCGGGCTTCGATGAGCAGTTCTTC	CASSRGGGAPGFDEQFF
TRBV7-9	.	.	TRBJ1-2	TGTGCCAGCAGCTTAGAGGGCGGCTACTATGGCTACACCTTC	CASSLEGGYYGYTF
TRBV5-1	TRBD1	.	TRBJ2-2	TGCGCCAGCAGCTGGGGACAGGGAACCGGGGAGCTGTTTTTT	CASSWGQGTGELFF
TRBV18	.	.	TRBJ2-5	TGTGCCAGCTCACCTTTGGAGACCCAGTACTTC	CASSPLETQYF
TRBV19	TRBD1	.	TRBJ2-1	TGTGCCAGTACCAACGGACACGGGACAGGGCGTAATGAGCAGTTCTTC	CASTNGHGTGRNEQFF
TRBV4-1	TRBD1	.	TRBJ1-3	TGCGCCAGCAGCCAAGCGGACAGGACTAGAAACACCATATATTTT	CASSQADRTRNTIYF
TRBV5-1	TRBD1	once	TRBJ2-7	TGCGCCAGTAAACCGACAGGGTTCCACGAGCAGTACTTC	CASKPTGFHEQYF
TRBV20-1	.	.	TRBJ2-7	TGCAGTGCTAGACGATCCGGGACTTCCTACTTC	CSARRSGTSYF
TRBV4-2	.	few	TRBJ1-3	TGTGCCAGCAGCCAAGGTCTAAGGGTCTCTGGAAACACCATATATTTT	CASSQGLRVSGNTIYF
TRBV7-2	.	few	TRBJ2-2	TGTGCCAGCAGCCGACTGTTGGGGAACACCGGGGAGCTGTTTTTT	CASSRLLGNTGELFF
TRBV2	.	.	TRBJ1-1	TGTGCCAGCAGTGACTACCCCCTGCAGTTATCTGAAGCTTTCTTT	CASSDYPLQLSEAFF
TRBV5-1	TRBD1	.	TRBJ1-1	TGCGCCAGCAGCCCCGGCACAGGGGGAGACACTGAAGCTTTCTTT	CASSPGTGGDTEAFF
TRBV7-2	.	.	TRBJ1-6	TGTGCCAGCAGAGATCTCTCCTATAATTCACCCCTCCACTTT	CASRDLSYNSPLHF
TRBV30	TRBD1	.	TRBJ1-2	TGTGCCTGGGGAGTCGGGACAGCTAACTATGGCTACACCTTC	CAWGVGTANYGYTF
TRBV29-1	.	.	TRBJ2-5	TGCAGCACGAACCCGGGGAACCAAGAGACCCAGTACTTC	CSTNPGNQETQYF
TRBV5-1	TRBD2	.	TRBJ2-5	TGCGCCAGCAGCCGTCTAGCGGGAAAAGAAGAGACCCAGTACTTC	CASSRLAGKEETQYF
TRBV29-1	TRBD2	.	TRBJ2-3	TGCAGCGTTAGGGGACTAGCGGCGGGCACAGATACGCAGTATTTT	CSVRGLAAGTDTQYF
TRBV29-1	.	.	TRBJ1-2	TGCAGCGTTGGGATGGGAAACTATGGCTACACCTTC	CSVGMGNYGYTF
TRBV30	.	.	TRBJ2-7	TGTGCCTGGAGTGCCGGCCCCTACGAGCAGTACTTC	CAWSAGPYEQYF
TRBV19	.	.	TRBJ1-1	TGTGCCAGTAGTGCTCGGCAACCGAACACTGAAGCTTTCTTT	CASSARQPNTEAFF
TRBV5-1	.	.	TRBJ2-5	TGCGCCAGCAGCTTGTACGGACAGAGAGAGACCCAGTACTTC	CASSLYGQRETQYF
TRBV29-1	.	.	TRBJ2-5	TGCAGCGTTGAAGGACGGCCCGACCAGTACTTC	CSVEGRPDQYF
TRBV10-3	.	.	TRBJ2-7	TGTGCCATCAGCTCACACTCCTACGAGCAGTACTTC	CAISSHSYEQYF
TRBV5-1	TRBD1	.	TRBJ2-7	TGCGCCAGCAGCACGCCCAGGGGGCGGATTCACGAGCAGTACTTC	CASSTPRGRIHEQYF
TRBV7-2	.	.	TRBJ2-3	TGTGCCAGCAGCTTTCAAGACGGAGGGGATACGCAGTATTTT	CASSFQDGGDTQYF
TRBV7-3	TRBD2	.	TRBJ2-3	TGTGCCAGCAGCCCGGGGGGAGATACGCAGTATTTT	CASSPGGDTQYF
TRBV5-1	.	few	TRBJ2-2	TGCGCCAGCAGCTTGGAAGGCCTCGAGACCGGGGAGCTGTTTTTT	CASSLEGLETGELFF
TRBV5-4	.	.	TRBJ1-4	TGTGCCAGCAGCTTGGGGGTGCGGCCGTCCGAAAAACTGTTTTTT	CASSLGVRPSEKLFF